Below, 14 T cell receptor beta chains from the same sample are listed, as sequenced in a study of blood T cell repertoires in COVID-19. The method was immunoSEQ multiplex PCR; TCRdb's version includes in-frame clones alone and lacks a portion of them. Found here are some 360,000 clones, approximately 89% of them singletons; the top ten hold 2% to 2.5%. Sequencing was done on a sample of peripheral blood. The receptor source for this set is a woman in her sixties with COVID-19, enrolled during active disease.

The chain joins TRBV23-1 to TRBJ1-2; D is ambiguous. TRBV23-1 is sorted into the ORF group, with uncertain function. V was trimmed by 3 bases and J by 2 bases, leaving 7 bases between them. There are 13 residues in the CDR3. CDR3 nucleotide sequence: TGCGCCAGCAGTCATGACACGAACTATGGCTACACCTTC. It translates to CASSHDTNYGYTF.

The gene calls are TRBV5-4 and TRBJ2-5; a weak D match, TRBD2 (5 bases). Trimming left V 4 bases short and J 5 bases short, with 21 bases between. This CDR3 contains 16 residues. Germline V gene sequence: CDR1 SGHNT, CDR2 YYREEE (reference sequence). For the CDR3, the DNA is TGTGCCAGCAGCCCGTACGGGGAAAGGGTCTGGGAGACCCAGTACTTC. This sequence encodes CASSPYGERVWETQYF.

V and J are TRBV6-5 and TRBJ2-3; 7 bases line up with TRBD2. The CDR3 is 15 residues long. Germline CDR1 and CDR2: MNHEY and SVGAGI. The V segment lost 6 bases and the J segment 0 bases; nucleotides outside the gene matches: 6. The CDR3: CASRLSGASTDTQYF. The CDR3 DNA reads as TGTGCCAGCAGACTCAGCGGGGCCAGCACAGATACGCAGTATTTT.

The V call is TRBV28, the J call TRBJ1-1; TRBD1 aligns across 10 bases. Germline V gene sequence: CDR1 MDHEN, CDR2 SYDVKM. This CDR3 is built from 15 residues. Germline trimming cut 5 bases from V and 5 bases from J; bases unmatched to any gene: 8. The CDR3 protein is CASSPRTGGGTEAFF. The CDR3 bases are TGTGCCAGCAGTCCGCGGACAGGGGGAGGGACTGAAGCTTTCTTT.

Here the CDR3 reads CASIQGRANTEAFF. CDR3 in DNA: TGTGCCAGCATCCAGGGCAGGGCGAACACTGAAGCTTTCTTT. The rearrangement joins TRBV5-6 to TRBJ1-1, with D possibly TRBD1 on 5 matching bases. The CDR3 is made up of 14 amino acids. The ends were cut back, 6 bases at V and 1 base at J, with 13 bases in the middle. The germline CDR1 and CDR2 sequences are SGHDT and YYEEEE.

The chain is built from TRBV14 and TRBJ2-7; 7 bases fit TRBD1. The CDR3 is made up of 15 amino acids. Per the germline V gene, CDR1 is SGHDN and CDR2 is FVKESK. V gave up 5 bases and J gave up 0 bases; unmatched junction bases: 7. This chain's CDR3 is CASSWGQPYSYEQYF. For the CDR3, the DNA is TGTGCCAGCAGCTGGGGACAGCCCTACTCCTACGAGCAGTACTTC.

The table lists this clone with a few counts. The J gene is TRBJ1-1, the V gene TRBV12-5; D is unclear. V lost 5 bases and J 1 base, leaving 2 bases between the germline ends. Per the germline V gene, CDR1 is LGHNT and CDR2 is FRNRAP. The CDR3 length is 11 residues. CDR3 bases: TGTGCTAGTGGTCGGAACACTGAAGCTTTCTTT. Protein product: CASGRNTEAFF.

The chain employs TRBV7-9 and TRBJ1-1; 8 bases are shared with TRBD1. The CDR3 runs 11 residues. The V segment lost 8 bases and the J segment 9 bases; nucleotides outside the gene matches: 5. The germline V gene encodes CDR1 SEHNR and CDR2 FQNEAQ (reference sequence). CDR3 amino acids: CASSDRGQAFF. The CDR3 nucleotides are TGTGCCAGCTCCGACAGGGGCCAAGCTTTCTTT.

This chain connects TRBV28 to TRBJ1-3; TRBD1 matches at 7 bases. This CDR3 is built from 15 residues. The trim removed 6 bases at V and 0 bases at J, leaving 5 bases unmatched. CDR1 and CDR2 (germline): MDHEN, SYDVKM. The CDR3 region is CASRQGQFSGNTIYF. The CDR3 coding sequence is TGTGCCAGCAGACAGGGACAGTTCTCTGGAAACACCATATATTTT. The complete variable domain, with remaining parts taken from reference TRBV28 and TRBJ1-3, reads DVKVTQSSRYLVKRTGEKVFLECVQDMDHENMFWYRQDPGLGLRLIYFSYDVKMKEKGDIPEGYSVSREKKERFSLILESASTNQTSMYLCASRQGQFSGNTIYFGEGSWLTVV.

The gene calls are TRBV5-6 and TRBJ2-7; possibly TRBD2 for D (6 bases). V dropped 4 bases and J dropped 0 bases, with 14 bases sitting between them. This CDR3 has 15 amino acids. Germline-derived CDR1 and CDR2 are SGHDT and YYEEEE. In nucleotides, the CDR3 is TGTGCCAGCAGCCCCTTCGGGACTCTCTCCTACGAGCAGTACTTC. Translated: CASSPFGTLSYEQYF.

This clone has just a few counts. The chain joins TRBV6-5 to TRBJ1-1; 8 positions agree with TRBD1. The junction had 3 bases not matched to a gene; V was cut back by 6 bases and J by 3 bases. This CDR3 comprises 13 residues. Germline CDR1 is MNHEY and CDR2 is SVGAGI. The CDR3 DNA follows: TGTGCCAGCAGGGACAGGGATTACACTGAAGCTTTCTTT. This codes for CASRDRDYTEAFF.

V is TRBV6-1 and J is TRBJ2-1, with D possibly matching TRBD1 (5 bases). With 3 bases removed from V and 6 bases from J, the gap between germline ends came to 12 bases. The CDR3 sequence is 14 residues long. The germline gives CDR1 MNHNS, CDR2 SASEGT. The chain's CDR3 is CASSEYVRGNEQFF. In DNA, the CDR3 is TGTGCCAGCAGTGAGTACGTAAGGGGCAATGAGCAGTTCTTC.

The CDR3 bases are TGTGCCAGCAGACCAACCGGGACAGGGAACAATGAGCAGTTCTTC. Amino acid sequence: CASRPTGTGNNEQFF. This rearrangement joins TRBV11-2 to TRBJ2-1, with 9 bases aligning to TRBD1. The V gene end was trimmed by 6 bases and the J gene end by 5 bases; junction bases not matched to a gene: 8. The germline CDR1 and CDR2 sequences are SGHAT and FQNNGV. The CDR3 extends over 15 amino acids. Using reference TRBV11-2 and TRBJ2-1 for the parts outside the CDR3, the full variable domain is EAGVAQSPRYKIIEKRQSVAFWCNPISGHATLYWYQQILGQGPKLLIQFQNNGVVDDSQLPKDRFSAERLKGVDSTLKIQPAKLEDSAVYLCASRPTGTGNNEQFFGPGTRLTVL.

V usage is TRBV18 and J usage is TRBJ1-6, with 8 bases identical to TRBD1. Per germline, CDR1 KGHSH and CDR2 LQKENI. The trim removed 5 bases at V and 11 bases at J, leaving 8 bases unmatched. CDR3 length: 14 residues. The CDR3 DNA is TGTGCCAGCTCAACGACAGGGGACAATACACCCCTCCACTTT. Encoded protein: CASSTTGDNTPLHF.